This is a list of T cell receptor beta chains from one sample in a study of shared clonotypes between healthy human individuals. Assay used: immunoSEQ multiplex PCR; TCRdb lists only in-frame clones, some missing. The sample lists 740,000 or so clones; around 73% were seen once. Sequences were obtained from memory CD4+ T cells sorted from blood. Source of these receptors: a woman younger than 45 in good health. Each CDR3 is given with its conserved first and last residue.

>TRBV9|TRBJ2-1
CASSVYVLAGRNEQFF
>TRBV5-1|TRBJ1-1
CASSLVGGKTEAFF
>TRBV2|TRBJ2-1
CASSSRGHSGGEQFF
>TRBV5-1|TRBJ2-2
CASSLKRTGGGTGELFF
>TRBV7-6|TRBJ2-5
CASSSMYQETQYF
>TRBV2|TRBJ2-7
CASIRDRIDYEQYF
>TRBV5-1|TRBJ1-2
CASSPWQGIRGYTF
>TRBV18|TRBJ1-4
CASSSSTGGEKLFF
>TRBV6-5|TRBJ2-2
CASSFRAGRATGELFF
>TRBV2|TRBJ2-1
CASHRGSSYNEQFF
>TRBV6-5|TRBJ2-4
CASSEVAKNIQYF
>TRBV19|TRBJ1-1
CASQQGGNTEAFF
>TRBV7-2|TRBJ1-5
CASSPMDGSNQPQHF
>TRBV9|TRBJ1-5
CASSGGDQPQHF
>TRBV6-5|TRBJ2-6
CASSYEGAHGANVLTF
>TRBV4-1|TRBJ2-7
CASSRGWDRDGEQYF
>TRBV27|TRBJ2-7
CASSSTPSYEQYF
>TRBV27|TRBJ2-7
CASRSNSYEQYF
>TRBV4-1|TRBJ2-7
CASSHPWAGGGGEQYF
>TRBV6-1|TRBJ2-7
CASTSSGRSEQYF
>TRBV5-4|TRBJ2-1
CASSWPTSGNEQFF
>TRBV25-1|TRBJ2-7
CASSAAPSYEQYF
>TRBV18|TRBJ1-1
CASSRPNTEAFF
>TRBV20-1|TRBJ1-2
CSARQGGGYTF
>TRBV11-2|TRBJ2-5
CASSPGTSGNLQETQYF
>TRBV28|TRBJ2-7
CASTPTYRGLHYEQYF
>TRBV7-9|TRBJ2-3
CASSSYGRREDTQYF
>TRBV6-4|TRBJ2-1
CASSDLTQGSQFF
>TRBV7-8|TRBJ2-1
CASSLNPQGAKSYNEQFF
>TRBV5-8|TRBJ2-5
CASRRIIRETQYF
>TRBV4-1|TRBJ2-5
CASSQETSREKETQYF
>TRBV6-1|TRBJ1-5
CASSERGGVGQPQHF
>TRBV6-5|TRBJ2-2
CASNLQGAAGELFF
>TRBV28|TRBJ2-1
CASSKGLARTGTYNEQFF
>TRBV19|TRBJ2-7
CATGTGRYYEQYF
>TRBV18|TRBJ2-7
CASSPRAASYEQYF
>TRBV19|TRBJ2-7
CASSTTSGSSYEQYF
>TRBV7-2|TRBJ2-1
CASSPAAYNEQFF
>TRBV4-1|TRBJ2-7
CASSQISLGLQPYEQYF
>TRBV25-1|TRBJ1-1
CASMRGGYTEAFF
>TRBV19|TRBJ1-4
CASSAQGDEKLFF
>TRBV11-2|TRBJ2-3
CASSLALTSGGTQYF
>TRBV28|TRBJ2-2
CASSLMRGADTGELFF
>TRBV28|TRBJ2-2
CASSRWFSNTGELFF
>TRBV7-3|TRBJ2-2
CASSNPTGELFF
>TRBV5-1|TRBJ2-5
CASSLGSYQETQYF
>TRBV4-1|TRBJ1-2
CASSQGVGGGYGYTF
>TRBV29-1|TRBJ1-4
CSAGKGGAKSEKLFF
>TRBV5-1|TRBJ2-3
CASSLVASGSTDTQYF
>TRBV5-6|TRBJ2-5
CASSTRIQETQYF
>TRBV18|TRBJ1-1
CASSPGAVSEAFF
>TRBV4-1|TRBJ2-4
CASSQGGSGVAKNIQYF
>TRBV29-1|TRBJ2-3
CSVGGTSGSSSTDTQYF
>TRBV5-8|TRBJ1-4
CASSYGTGYEKLFF
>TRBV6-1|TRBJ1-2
CASSAYQGQAYGYTF